Below, 21 T cell receptor beta chains from the same sample are listed, as sequenced in a study of CD8+ T cells in alopecia areata. Treatment of the sample: oral pan-JAK inhibitor, 5-10 mg twice daily. The sequencing template was cDNA reverse transcribed from extracted RNA. The protocol was immunoSEQ multiplex PCR, while the TCRdb copy is restricted to in-frame clones and leaves out a portion. The sample has fewer than 250,000 clones; over 60% are singletons. The sample consisted of CD4+ T cells sorted from blood, taken at week 4, from a patient treated with tofacitinib. Receptors originate from a human donor with alopecia areata.

The chain recombines TRBV15 with TRBJ1-1; D not certain. There are 13 residues in the CDR3. V was clipped by 0 bases and J by 11 bases, with 13 bases between them. The germline gives CDR1 LNHNV, CDR2 YYDKDF (reference sequence). The chain's CDR3 is CATSRDQMSWAFF. DNA for the CDR3: TGTGCCACCAGCAGAGATCAGATGTCGTGGGCTTTCTTT.

The chain employs TRBV29-1 and TRBJ1-2; TRBD1 is a possible D gene (6 bases). The CDR3 contains 14 residues. Germline assignment: CDR1 SQVTM and CDR2 ANQGSEA. The V and J ends lost 7 bases and 5 bases respectively, with 20 bases between them. The CDR3 region is CSALRRDTRYGYTF. The CDR3 DNA follows: TGCAGCGCGCTACGACGGGACACGCGATATGGCTACACCTTC.

The chain couples TRBV5-4 to TRBJ2-4; unclear D gene. The length of the CDR3 is 15 residues. Between the trimmed V and J ends, which lost 4 bases and 0 bases, there was a span of 11 bases. Germline-derived CDR1 and CDR2 are SGHNT and YYREEE (reference sequence). Here the CDR3 DNA reads TGTGCCAGCAGCGCGTTTGGGCTAGCCAAAAACATTCAGTACTTC. It codes for CASSAFGLAKNIQYF.

This clone was recorded a few times. This chain uses TRBV7-2 with TRBJ2-5; 9 bases line up with TRBD2. V was pared by 2 bases and J by 1 base, with 5 bases of the junction left unmatched. The length of the CDR3 is 16 residues. Germline V lookup: CDR1 SGHTA, CDR2 FQGNSA. CDR3 amino acids: CASSLSQRGVQETQYF. CDR3 sequence (DNA): TGTGCCAGCAGCTTATCCCAGCGGGGGGTCCAAGAGACCCAGTACTTC.

This clone showed up many times. CDR3 bases: TGTGCCAGCTCACCTTGGGATGATGAGCAGTTCTTC. Amino acids: CASSPWDDEQFF. The V and J genes are TRBV18 and TRBJ2-1; D is unresolved. This CDR3 has 12 residues. The germline gives CDR1 KGHSH, CDR2 LQKENI. With 3 bases removed from V and 8 bases from J, the gap between germline ends came to 8 bases.

Only a few counts were recorded for this clone. This chain links TRBV7-2 with TRBJ2-7; 8 nucleotides line up with TRBD1. CDR1 is SGHTA and CDR2 is FQGNSA in the germline V gene. This CDR3 contains 15 residues. Losses at the gene ends were 1 base for V and 2 bases for J; bases not matched to a gene: 4. CDR3 DNA sequence: TGTGCCAGCAGCTTAGGACAGGGGATCCCCTACGAGCAGTACTTC. Its protein is CASSLGQGIPYEQYF.

The chain links TRBV30 to TRBJ2-2; no reliable D call. The ends were cut back, 3 bases at V and 1 base at J, with 3 bases in the middle. The CDR3 runs 12 residues. Germline CDR1 reads GTSNPN; CDR2 reads SVGIG (reference sequence). The CDR3 DNA sequence: TGTGCCTGGAGCAAGAACACCGGGGAGCTGTTTTTT. As protein: CAWSKNTGELFF.

The sample holds many counts of this clone. The J gene is TRBJ2-3, the V gene TRBV4-1, with 10 bases lining up with TRBD2. The trim removed 2 bases at V and 3 bases at J, leaving 14 bases unmatched. CDR3 length equals 19 residues. Per the germline V gene, CDR1 is MGHRA and CDR2 is YSYEKL. The CDR3 nucleotides are TGCGCCAGCAGCCAAACTATAGCGGGGGGCCCTCGAAGGACAGATACGCAGTATTTT. Its protein is CASSQTIAGGPRRTDTQYF.

The V gene is TRBV7-2, the J gene TRBJ2-7; maybe TRBD1 (7 bases). Germline-derived CDR1 and CDR2 are SGHTA and FQGNSA. The CDR3 is 14 amino acids. V gave up 4 bases and J gave up 6 bases, with 16 bases separating them. The chain's CDR3 is CASSSPGGWLEQYF. The CDR3 DNA reads TGTGCCAGCAGCTCCCCAGGGGGGTGGCTCGAGCAGTACTTC.

Points on this clone: This CDR3 is also generated by other DNA sequences in the sample. The V gene is TRBV29-1, the J gene TRBJ2-5, with TRBD1 identical over 10 bases. This CDR3 comprises 13 residues. Germline V gene sequence: CDR1 SQVTM, CDR2 ANQGSEA. Trimming took 6 bases from V and 5 from J; bases not matched to a gene: 6. The chain's CDR3 is CSVRQGAGETQYF. The CDR3 DNA reads TGCAGCGTCAGACAGGGGGCGGGCGAGACCCAGTACTTC. Based on the CDR3 plus reference TRBV29-1 and TRBJ2-5, the full variable domain is SAVISQKPSRDICQRGTSLTIQCQVDSQVTMMFWYRQQPGQSLTLIATANQGSEATYESGFVIDKFPISRPNLTFSTLTVSNMSPEDSSIYLCSVRQGAGETQYFGPGTRLLVL.

The chain carries TRBV30 and TRBJ1-1; D is perhaps TRBD1 (6 bases). The CDR3 loop spans 14 amino acids. The germline V gene encodes CDR1 GTSNPN and CDR2 SVGIG (reference sequence). V lost 2 bases, J lost 5 bases, and 15 bases lay in between. Written as DNA, the CDR3 is TGTGCCTGGAGTATTGCGGGGGCCGGAACTGAAGCTTTCTTT. Amino acids: CAWSIAGAGTEAFF.

The rearrangement joins TRBV29-1 to TRBJ2-7; possibly TRBD1 for D (5 bases). Trimming shortened V by 4 bases and J by 0 bases, and 16 bases separated the two germline ends. The germline CDR1 and CDR2 sequences are SQVTM and ANQGSEA. The CDR3 length is 15 residues. CDR3 coding DNA: TGCAGCGTTGTCATATGGACACGGAGCTCCTACGAGCAGTACTTC. Amino acid sequence: CSVVIWTRSSYEQYF.

The V call is TRBV7-9, the J call TRBJ2-5; D gene unclear. V gave up 4 bases and J gave up 5 bases, with 11 bases separating them. Germline V lookup: CDR1 SEHNR, CDR2 FQNEAQ (reference sequence). This CDR3 comprises 13 residues. The CDR3 region is CASSYGETETQYF. As DNA, the CDR3 is TGTGCCAGCAGCTATGGCGAGACGGAGACCCAGTACTTC.

This chain uses TRBV30 with TRBJ1-2, with D unclear. Trimming cost V 3 bases and J 4 bases, with 15 bases left between them. The CDR3 is 14 amino acids. The V gene's germline CDR1 is GTSNPN and CDR2 SVGIG (reference sequence). CDR3 nucleotides: TGTGCCTGGAGCCCCGGAGGCTTGGGCTATGGCTACACCTTC. Translation: CAWSPGGLGYGYTF.

The J gene is TRBJ1-6, the V gene TRBV7-9; unclear D gene. Germline V gives CDR1 SEHNR, CDR2 FQNEAQ (reference sequence). V lost 7 bases to trimming and J lost 0 bases, with 10 bases between them. The CDR3 contains 15 residues. CDR3 DNA sequence: TGTGCCAGCACAGCGCTCAGCTCCTATAATTCACCCCTCCACTTT. The encoded protein is CASTALSSYNSPLHF.

This chain joins TRBV6-6 and TRBJ1-1; a weak D match, TRBD1 (5 bases). V was shortened by 3 bases and J by 1 base, with 9 bases between the two germline ends. CDR1 and CDR2 (germline): MNHNY, SVGAGI (reference sequence). The CDR3 consists of 14 residues. The CDR3, as DNA: TGTGCCAGCAGTTATCGGGGGAAGAACACTGAAGCTTTCTTT. This sequence encodes CASSYRGKNTEAFF.

This clone was seen a handful of times. The chain employs TRBV5-6 and TRBJ1-1; D gene uncertain. CDR3 length: 11 residues. CDR1 and CDR2 from the germline V gene are SGHDT and YYEEEE. V was clipped by 4 bases and J by 8 bases, with 9 bases between them. CDR3 residues: CASSPDPEAFF. In nucleotides, the CDR3 is TGTGCCAGCAGCCCGGACCCGGAAGCTTTCTTT.

The J gene is TRBJ1-1, the V gene TRBV27, with 8 bases identical to TRBD1. This CDR3 has 15 residues. V lost 7 bases, J lost 6 bases, and 13 bases stayed unmatched. Germline loops: CDR1 MNHEY, CDR2 SMNVEV (reference sequence). CDR3: CASTPRPQGAAEAFF. The CDR3 DNA sequence: TGTGCCAGCACGCCTCGACCCCAGGGGGCGGCTGAAGCTTTCTTT.

The chain has TRBV2 and TRBJ2-3; D is undetermined. From germline, CDR1 is SNHLY and CDR2 FYNNEI. V gave up 2 bases and J gave up 7 bases, with 10 bases separating them. The CDR3 is 13 amino acids. The CDR3 bases are TGTGCCAGCAGTGAATTGGGGTACAATACGCAGTATTTT. Translating it yields CASSELGYNTQYF.

This clone has a handful of counts. This chain links TRBV27 with TRBJ1-6; a possible D gene is TRBD1 (5 bases). Trimming took off 3 bases at V and 6 bases at J, with 9 bases between the two ends. CDR1 and CDR2 from the germline V gene are MNHEY and SMNVEV (reference sequence). This CDR3 has 14 residues. The CDR3 loop is CASSFIRGNSPLHF. The CDR3 DNA reads TGTGCCAGCAGTTTCATTAGGGGTAATTCACCCCTCCACTTT.

V gene TRBV30 combines with J gene TRBJ2-1; no firm D call. This CDR3 comprises 13 residues. Trimming left V 3 bases short and J 4 bases short, with 10 bases between. From germline, CDR1 is GTSNPN and CDR2 SVGIG (reference sequence). The CDR3 sequence is CAWSIRAYNEQFF. The CDR3 DNA reads as TGTGCCTGGAGCATTCGCGCGTACAATGAGCAGTTCTTC. Drawing the rest from reference TRBV30 and TRBJ2-1, the complete variable domain is SQTIHQWPATLVQPVGSPLSLECTVEGTSNPNLYWYRQAAGRGLQLLFYSVGIGQISSEVPQNLSASRPQDRQFILSSKKLLLSDSGFYLCAWSIRAYNEQFFGPGTRLTVL.